The rows below give T cell receptor beta chains drawn from one sample of a study of T-cell reconstitution after alpha-beta-depleted transplantation in children. TCRdb ran MiXCR on the PCR reads and lists one entry per CDR3 protein. Of 490,000 or so distinct CDR3 sequences detected, under 12% appear once; the ten largest clones hold around 2%. The sequences come from PBMCs, collected before TCRalphabeta/CD19-depleted stem cell transplant. The receptor set was obtained from a child aged 2-9 years with inherited bone marrow failure, due to receive a stem cell transplant. Each CDR3 is given with its conserved first and last residue. Fields, in order: J gene, clone size, V gene, D gene, CDR3 protein, CDR3 DNA. A D gene is named only where the DNA matches it firmly. A clone size is listed for some rows: how often the clone was seen (once, few, many), or a class if it is expanded.

TRBJ1-2	NA	TRBV7-2	TRBD1	CASSPPDRGHYGYTF	TGTGCCAGCAGCCCACCGGACAGGGGTCACTATGGCTACACCTTC
TRBJ2-5	many	TRBV5-1	NA	CASSLVPWETQYF	TGCGCCAGCAGCTTGGTCCCCTGGGAGACCCAGTACTTC
TRBJ2-3	many	TRBV29-1	NA	CSAGQLTDTQYF	TGCAGCGCCGGACAGCTCACAGATACGCAGTATTTT
TRBJ2-7	few	TRBV7-2	TRBD1	CASSDRGQAPYEQYF	TGTGCCAGCAGCGATAGAGGACAGGCGCCCTACGAGCAGTACTTC
TRBJ1-4	NA	TRBV18	NA	CASSPPRGHTSTNEKLFF	TGTGCCAGCTCACCACCGCGGGGACACACCTCAACTAATGAAAAACTGTTTTTT
TRBJ2-7	many	TRBV10-2	NA	CASSPGFDYEQYF	TGCGCCAGCAGTCCGGGATTCGACTACGAGCAGTACTTC
TRBJ1-1	many	TRBV7-9	NA	CASRSQRSEAFF	TGTGCCAGCCGCAGTCAGAGGTCCGAAGCTTTCTTT
TRBJ2-6	NA	TRBV29-1	TRBD1	CSAPTGASGANVLTF	TGCAGCGCCCCGACAGGGGCTTCTGGGGCCAACGTCCTGACTTTC
TRBJ2-6	many	TRBV28	NA	CASSWTHGANVLTF	TGTGCCAGCAGTTGGACGCACGGGGCCAACGTCCTGACTTTC
TRBJ1-5	many	TRBV4-2	NA	CASSQDLGSYQPQHF	TGTGCCAGCAGCCAAGATTTGGGCAGCTATCAGCCCCAGCATTTT
TRBJ2-5	many	TRBV6-2/TRBV6-3	TRBD2	CASNPSADRGLAGGLETQYF	TGTGCCAGCAATCCCTCCGCGGACAGGGGACTAGCGGGAGGGTTAGAGACCCAGTACTTC
TRBJ2-2	many	TRBV9	TRBD1	CASSVVDRGGELFF	TGTGCCAGCAGCGTAGTCGACAGGGGCGGGGAGCTGTTTTTT
TRBJ2-1	many	TRBV20-1	NA	CSAKLAGRGNEQFF	TGCAGTGCCAAACTTGCGGGGCGGGGCAATGAGCAGTTCTTC
TRBJ1-1	many	TRBV27	NA	CATIGVLGTEAFF	TGTGCCACCATCGGGGTCCTAGGGACTGAAGCTTTCTTT
TRBJ2-7	many	TRBV20-1	TRBD2	CSAAGTSGSLYF	TGCAGTGCGGCTGGGACTAGCGGGAGTCTGTACTTC
TRBJ2-3	many	TRBV5-1	TRBD2	CASSLQGLALEDTQYF	TGCGCCAGCAGCTTGCAGGGACTAGCCTTGGAAGATACGCAGTATTTT
TRBJ2-3	NA	TRBV4-3	TRBD1	CASSQVGTDRVDTQYF	TGCGCCAGCAGCCAAGTAGGGACAGACCGGGTAGATACGCAGTATTTT
TRBJ2-1	many	TRBV12-3/TRBV12-4	NA	CASTPRVISYNEQFF	TGTGCCAGCACCCCCAGGGTCATTTCCTACAATGAGCAGTTCTTC
TRBJ2-4	many	TRBV10-3	TRBD1	CAISRDRVNIQYF	TGTGCCATCAGTAGAGACAGGGTCAACATTCAGTACTTC
TRBJ2-7	many	TRBV12-3/TRBV12-4	NA	CASSLARSYEQYF	TGTGCCAGCAGTTTAGCGAGATCCTACGAGCAGTACTTC
TRBJ1-2	many	TRBV12-3/TRBV12-4	NA	CASSFEGHGYTF	TGTGCCAGCAGTTTTGAAGGGCACGGCTACACCTTC
TRBJ2-1	NA	TRBV7-8	NA	CASSLMWSGSYNEQFF	TGTGCCAGCAGCTTAATGTGGTCAGGCTCCTACAATGAGCAGTTCTTC
TRBJ2-1	few	TRBV15	NA	CATSRDDRYNEQFF	TGTGCCACCAGCAGGGATGACAGGTACAATGAGCAGTTCTTC
TRBJ2-1	few	TRBV11-2	NA	CASSLMTGSANEQFF	TGTGCCAGCAGCTTAATGACAGGATCGGCCAATGAGCAGTTCTTC
TRBJ1-1	many	TRBV7-2	TRBD1	CASSLGPQGYSLGAFF	TGTGCCAGCAGCTTAGGCCCACAGGGGTACTCTCTCGGAGCTTTCTTT
TRBJ1-3	many	TRBV15	NA	CATSSQVGYSGNTIYF	TGTGCCACCAGCAGCCAAGTGGGTTACTCTGGAAACACCATATATTTT
TRBJ2-2	few	TRBV3-1	NA	CASSPGHELWDTGELFF	TGTGCCAGCAGCCCCGGTCACGAGTTATGGGACACCGGGGAGCTGTTTTTT
TRBJ1-3	many	TRBV4-3	NA	CASSKRIRDSGNTIYF	TGCGCCAGCTCGAAAAGAATTCGGGACTCTGGAAACACCATATATTTT
TRBJ2-1	few	TRBV20-1	TRBD2	CSATTSGRPLGHEQFF	TGCAGTGCGACAACTAGCGGGAGGCCCTTAGGCCATGAGCAGTTCTTC
TRBJ2-7	many	TRBV2	NA	CASSEAGHSCF	TGTGCCAGCAGTGAAGCCGGACACAGTTGCTTC
TRBJ2-1	many	TRBV4-3	TRBD2	CASSPLGVIAGYNEQFF	TGCGCCAGCAGCCCATTGGGGGTAATAGCGGGCTACAATGAGCAGTTCTTC
TRBJ2-7	many	TRBV4-3	TRBD2	CASSLASGYTYEQYF	TGCGCCAGCAGCCTCGCTAGCGGGTATACCTACGAGCAGTACTTC
TRBJ2-7	many	TRBV4-3	NA	CASSQDMATLSYEQYF	TGCGCCAGCAGCCAAGATATGGCCACACTCTCCTACGAGCAGTACTTC
TRBJ2-7	many	TRBV29-1	NA	CSVGPSSYEQYF	TGCAGCGTTGGGCCTAGCTCCTACGAGCAGTACTTC
TRBJ2-7	few	TRBV7-8	TRBD2	CASSSGLAGGPSYEQYF	TGTGCCAGCAGCTCGGGACTAGCGGGAGGACCCTCCTACGAGCAGTACTTC
TRBJ2-3	few	TRBV12-3/TRBV12-4	NA	CASSRGTADTQYF	TGTGCCAGCAGTCGCGGGACAGCAGATACGCAGTATTTT
TRBJ2-7	many	TRBV7-2	NA	CASSITEGLYSPHEQYF	TGTGCCAGCAGCATTACGGAGGGACTCTACTCCCCCCACGAGCAGTACTTC
TRBJ2-7	few	TRBV20-1	TRBD2	CSARPGLAGSEQYF	TGCAGTGCTAGGCCGGGACTAGCGGGAAGCGAGCAGTACTTC
TRBJ2-3	many	TRBV7-2	NA	CASSLGRDVGTQYF	TGTGCCAGCAGCTTGGGACGGGACGTGGGTACGCAGTATTTT
TRBJ2-3	many	TRBV5-1	NA	CASREDTQYF	TGCGCCAGCAGGGAAGATACGCAGTATTTT
TRBJ2-1	many	TRBV11-2	NA	CASSMYSGASYNEQFF	TGTGCCAGCAGTATGTATAGCGGAGCCTCCTACAATGAGCAGTTCTTC
TRBJ2-7	many	TRBV29-1	NA	CSVGDQSSYEQYF	TGCAGCGTTGGGGATCAAAGCTCCTACGAGCAGTACTTC
TRBJ2-7	many	TRBV7-9	TRBD2	CASTWTSGYEQYF	TGTGCCAGCACTTGGACTAGCGGCTACGAGCAGTACTTC
TRBJ1-1	many	TRBV28	NA	CASSLRGPAFF	TGTGCCAGCAGTTTACGGGGGCCAGCTTTCTTT
TRBJ2-7	many	TRBV7-2	TRBD2	CASSLRVAGTYEQYF	TGTGCCAGCAGCCTCCGGGTAGCGGGAACCTACGAGCAGTACTTC
TRBJ2-1	many	TRBV4-3	TRBD1	CASSKQGDEQFF	TGCGCCAGCAGTAAACAGGGGGATGAGCAGTTCTTC
TRBJ1-2	NA	TRBV7-2	TRBD1	CASSHPDRVTYGYTF	TGTGCCAGCAGCCACCCCGACAGGGTAACCTATGGCTACACCTTC
TRBJ2-1	many	TRBV20-1	NA	CSASPGGQYNEQFF	TGCAGTGCTAGCCCCGGCGGACAGTACAATGAGCAGTTCTTC
TRBJ2-1	NA	TRBV4-1	NA	CASSQAHGRSNEQFF	TGCGCCAGCAGCCAAGCCCATGGGCGGTCCAATGAGCAGTTCTTC
TRBJ2-7	many	TRBV20-1	NA	CSARGRTLSYEQYF	TGCAGTGCTAGAGGGCGCACCCTATCTTACGAGCAGTACTTC
TRBJ1-5	NA	TRBV9	TRBD1	CASSVQGDGNQPQHF	TGTGCCAGCAGCGTCCAGGGGGACGGCAATCAGCCCCAGCATTTT
TRBJ2-6	few	TRBV12-3/TRBV12-4	NA	CASSLVAPYSGANVLTF	TGTGCCAGCAGTTTGGTGGCCCCGTACTCTGGGGCCAACGTCCTGACTTTC
TRBJ2-6	many	TRBV5-4	NA	CASSYKGLGGSDSSGANVLTF	TGTGCCAGCAGCTATAAGGGATTGGGGGGCAGTGATAGCTCTGGGGCCAACGTCCTGACTTTC
TRBJ1-4	few	TRBV6-5	TRBD1	CASSYGPSRGSDEKLFF	TGTGCCAGCAGTTACGGGCCCTCCAGGGGGTCAGACGAAAAACTGTTTTTT
TRBJ2-1	many	TRBV5-1	TRBD2	CASRVAGGPNEQFF	TGCGCCAGCAGGGTAGCGGGAGGGCCCAATGAGCAGTTCTTC